Each of the 12 T cell receptor beta chains below was sequenced from the same sample in a study of tumor-infiltrating lymphocytes in primary liver carcinoma. Germline DNA was also extracted, and blood RNA derived from unsorted whole blood. A primer in the constant region served to generate TCR beta cDNA from approximately 460 ng of total RNA. Libraries of TCR beta came from three nested multiplex PCR rounds with slightly modified ARM-PCR. Forward primers for TRBV1-TRBV30 and a C-beta reverse primer served the first two PCR rounds, at 10 cycles each. MiXCR was run by TCRdb on the multiplex PCR reads, yielding one entry per CDR3 protein. This table has about 180,000 distinct CDR3 sequences, roughly three fifths appearing once. The specimen was peripheral blood. The receptors here all came from a man aged 40-50 years with primary liver carcinoma and hepatitis B virus infection.

The V and J genes are TRBV28 and TRBJ2-5; possibly TRBD1 for D (6 bases). V was shortened by 6 bases and J by 5 bases, with 16 bases between the two germline ends. CDR1 is MDHEN, CDR2 SYDVKM, per germline. The CDR3 contains 14 residues. This chain's CDR3 is CASRLTSGGETQYF. CDR3 in DNA: TGTGCCAGCAGACTAACCAGTGGGGGCGAGACCCAGTACTTC.

This clonotype was seen more than once but under ten times. The V and J genes are TRBV10-2 and TRBJ2-3; D uncertain. CDR1 is WSHSY and CDR2 is SAAADI in the germline V gene. V was shortened by 4 bases and J by 6 bases, with 8 bases between the two germline ends. This CDR3 is 12 amino acids long. The CDR3, as DNA: TGCGCCAGCAGTGTGGGCAGTGATACGCAGTATTTT. This gives the protein CASSVGSDTQYF.

The rearrangement uses TRBV29-1 and TRBJ2-3; TRBD1 is a possible D gene (6 bases). Germline CDR1 reads SQVTM; CDR2 reads ANQGSEA. Trimming removed 2 bases at V and 5 bases at J, with 17 bases between. The CDR3 has 15 amino acids. The DNA for the CDR3 is TGCAGCGTTGAATCGGGTCGACAGGCGGGAGATACGCAGTATTTT. This translates into CSVESGRQAGDTQYF.

Remarks on this clonotype: At one end the junction does not follow the germline gene, possibly because of a read error. V and J are TRBV11-2 and TRBJ2-5; D unresolved. The CDR3 consists of 14 residues. From germline, CDR1 is SGHAT and CDR2 FQNNGV. The CDR3 DNA sequence: TGTGCCTGCAGCTTATCCGGGTTCCGAGAGACCCAGTACTTC. It encodes CACSLSGFRETQYF.

In this sample, this clonotype turned up many times. J is TRBJ2-5 and V is TRBV29-1; D not certain. Germline loops: CDR1 SQVTM, CDR2 ANQGSEA. The CDR3 runs 13 residues. The CDR3 reads CNAIPEGQETQYF. CDR3 DNA: TGCAACGCTATCCCGGAAGGTCAAGAGACCCAGTACTTC.

On this clonotype itself: Being one base from a much bigger clone, this may be a read error. The rearrangement links TRBV10-3 to TRBJ2-1; TRBD2 matches at 8 bases. Germline trimming cut 8 bases from V and 13 bases from J; bases unmatched to any gene: 13. Germline V gene data show CDR1 as ENHRY and CDR2 as SYGVKD. The CDR3 spans 13 residues. CDR3: CAISSGPGETQFF. CDR3 nucleotides: TGTGCCATCTCTAGCGGGCCTGGGGAGACCCAGTTCTTC.

As to this clonotype: It may be a read error: a sequence one base away is much more abundant. The rearrangement uses TRBV11-2 and TRBJ1-3; D not resolved. The V gene's germline CDR1 is SGHAT and CDR2 FQNNGV. The CDR3 loop spans 15 amino acids. Trimming took 2 bases from V and 0 from J, leaving 8 bases between them. CDR3 sequence reads: CASSLTENSGNTIYF. The CDR3 DNA reads as TGTGCCAGCAGCTTAACCGAGAACTCTGGAAACACCATATATTTT.

A few counts support this clonotype. This chain uses TRBV4-1 with TRBJ2-1, with 12 bases fitting TRBD1. The CDR3 runs to 15 residues. Germline CDR1 and CDR2: MGHRA and YSYEKL. V gave up 4 bases and J gave up 8 bases; unmatched junction bases: 6. CDR3 sequence reads: CASSPRGQGADEQFF. The CDR3 DNA reads TGCGCCAGCAGCCCGAGGGGACAGGGGGCGGATGAGCAGTTCTTC.

As to this clonotype: At one boundary the junction diverges from the germline segment, which might be a read error. The rearrangement links TRBV11-1 to TRBJ2-7, with D uncertain. The length of the CDR3 is 14 residues. From germline, CDR1 is SGHAT and CDR2 FQDESV (reference sequence). The DNA for the CDR3 is TGTGCCAGCAGCTTGGGGATAGACTTAAACGAGCAGTGCTTC. Translating gives CASSLGIDLNEQCF.

As regards this clonotype: The germline gene is not matched at one end of the junction; a read error may be the cause. The rearrangement links TRBV11-1 to TRBJ2-2; D ambiguous. The CDR3 covers 14 residues. CDR1 SGHAT and CDR2 FQDESV come from the germline V gene (reference sequence). For the CDR3, the DNA is TGTGACAGCAGCCACATGGGTAACACCGGGGAGCTGTTTTTT. It specifies CDSSHMGNTGELFF.

This clonotype was detected once. One base away lies a much larger clone, so this may be a sequencing read error. The chain links TRBV12-3 or TRBV12-4 to TRBJ2-1; 11 positions agree with TRBD2. The CDR3 extends over 14 amino acids. Losses at the gene ends were 10 bases for V and 6 bases for J; bases not matched to a gene: 8. The CDR3 nucleotides are TGTGCCATCCGCGGACTAGCGGGTCCCAATGAGCAGTTCTTC. This gives the protein CAIRGLAGPNEQFF.

This clonotype occurred once. The chain joins TRBV29-1 to TRBJ2-5; D not resolved. Trimming took 3 bases from V and 4 from J, leaving 12 bases between them. Germline CDR1 SQVTM, CDR2 ANQGSEA. The CDR3 totals 13 residues. This chain's CDR3 is CSVDKITGETQYF. CDR3 DNA sequence: TGCAGCGTTGACAAGATAACCGGAGAGACCCAGTACTTC.